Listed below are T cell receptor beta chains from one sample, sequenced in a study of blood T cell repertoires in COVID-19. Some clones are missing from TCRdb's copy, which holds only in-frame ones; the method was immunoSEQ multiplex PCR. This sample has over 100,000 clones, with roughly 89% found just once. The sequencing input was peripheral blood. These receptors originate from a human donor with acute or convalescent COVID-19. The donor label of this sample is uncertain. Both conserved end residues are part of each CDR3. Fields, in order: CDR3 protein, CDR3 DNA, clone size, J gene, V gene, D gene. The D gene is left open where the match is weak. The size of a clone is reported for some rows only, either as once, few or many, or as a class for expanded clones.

CDR3: CASSITGFNYEQYF
DNA: TGTGCCAGTAGTATAACAGGTTTTAACTACGAGCAGTACTTC
size: NA
J: TRBJ2-7
V: TRBV19
D: NA

CDR3: CASSLDGYEQPQHF
DNA: TGTGCCAGCAGCTTAGACGGGTATGAGCAGCCCCAGCATTTT
size: once
J: TRBJ1-5
V: TRBV7-9
D: NA

CDR3: CASSSLGTDTQYF
DNA: TGTGCCAGTAGTTCCCTAGGCACAGATACGCAGTATTTT
size: NA
J: TRBJ2-3
V: TRBV19
D: NA

CDR3: CASTGREEAEAFF
DNA: TGTGCCAGTACCGGGCGGGAAGAGGCTGAAGCTTTCTTT
size: once
J: TRBJ1-1
V: TRBV18
D: NA

CDR3: CACDPRQNYGYTF
DNA: TGTGCCTGCGACCCGCGGCAGAACTATGGCTACACCTTC
size: NA
J: TRBJ1-2
V: TRBV28
D: NA

CDR3: CASSMSGQGYTIYF
DNA: TGTGCCAGTAGTATGTCGGGACAGGGCTACACCATATATTTT
size: NA
J: TRBJ1-3
V: TRBV19
D: TRBD1

CDR3: CASQRGLEETQYF
DNA: TGTGCCAGCCAAAGGGGGTTGGAAGAGACCCAGTACTTC
size: NA
J: TRBJ2-5
V: TRBV12-3/TRBV12-4
D: NA

CDR3: CASSQTGAGPRAFF
DNA: TGTGCCAGCAGCCAAACAGGGGCCGGCCCGAGGGCTTTCTTT
size: NA
J: TRBJ1-1
V: TRBV11-3
D: TRBD1

CDR3: CASSRDIRSSYNSPLHF
DNA: TGTGCCAGCTCACGGGACATTCGAAGCTCCTATAATTCACCCCTCCACTTT
size: NA
J: TRBJ1-6
V: TRBV18
D: NA

CDR3: CASSQDYITSYEQYF
DNA: TGTGCCAGCAGCCAAGATTATATTACTTCCTACGAGCAGTACTTC
size: once
J: TRBJ2-7
V: TRBV4-2
D: NA

CDR3: CASSLGGGTEAFF
DNA: TGTGCCAGCAGCCTAGGGGGCGGGACTGAAGCTTTCTTT
size: once
J: TRBJ1-1
V: TRBV3-1/TRBV3-2
D: TRBD1

CDR3: CASSYSRPTTDTQYF
DNA: TGTGCCAGCAGTTACTCGCGGCCGACCACAGATACGCAGTATTTT
size: NA
J: TRBJ2-3
V: TRBV6-2/TRBV6-3
D: NA

CDR3: CASRPRDRGGSQPQHF
DNA: TGTGCCAGTAGACCCCGGGACAGGGGTGGCAGTCAGCCCCAGCATTTT
size: NA
J: TRBJ1-5
V: TRBV19
D: TRBD1

CDR3: CASSLYTGGTEAFF
DNA: TGCGCCAGCAGCTTGTATACCGGCGGCACTGAAGCTTTCTTT
size: NA
J: TRBJ1-1
V: TRBV5-1
D: NA

CDR3: CASSLGPGSNEQFF
DNA: TGTGCCAGCAGCTTAGGCCCTGGGAGCAATGAGCAGTTCTTC
size: few
J: TRBJ2-1
V: TRBV7-2
D: NA

CDR3: CASEGQGSTEAFF
DNA: TGTGCCAGCGAAGGACAGGGAAGCACTGAAGCTTTCTTT
size: NA
J: TRBJ1-1
V: TRBV7-9
D: TRBD1

CDR3: CASSINRGTIGQPQHF
DNA: TGTGCCAGTAGTATCAACAGGGGGACGATCGGTCAGCCCCAGCATTTT
size: NA
J: TRBJ1-5
V: TRBV19
D: TRBD1

CDR3: CASSVRFRGTDTQYF
DNA: TGTGCCAGCAGCGTAAGGTTCAGGGGCACAGATACGCAGTATTTT
size: NA
J: TRBJ2-3
V: TRBV9
D: NA

CDR3: CASSLKDGGSYNEQFF
DNA: TGTGCCAGCAGCTTGAAGGACGGGGGCTCCTACAATGAGCAGTTCTTC
size: NA
J: TRBJ2-1
V: TRBV7-8
D: NA

CDR3: CASSQDKSSGLPGYGYTF
DNA: TGTGCCAGCAGCCAAGATAAATCCTCGGGACTTCCTGGGTATGGCTACACCTTC
size: NA
J: TRBJ1-2
V: TRBV4-2
D: NA

CDR3: CASSPRQGSTEAFF
DNA: TGTGCCAGCTCACCGAGGCAGGGAAGCACTGAAGCTTTCTTT
size: NA
J: TRBJ1-1
V: TRBV18
D: NA

CDR3: CASSFGQGASSGANVLTF
DNA: TGTGCCAGCAGCTTTGGACAGGGGGCATCATCTGGGGCCAACGTCCTGACTTTC
size: few
J: TRBJ2-6
V: TRBV11-2
D: TRBD1

CDR3: CASSLGTSGRQSSYNEQFF
DNA: TGTGCCAGCAGTTTAGGGACTAGCGGGAGACAGAGCTCCTACAATGAGCAGTTCTTC
size: NA
J: TRBJ2-1
V: TRBV28
D: TRBD2

CDR3: CASSLAQGSNTGELFF
DNA: TGTGCCAGCAGCTTGGCGCAGGGGTCAAACACCGGGGAGCTGTTTTTT
size: NA
J: TRBJ2-2
V: TRBV11-2
D: NA

CDR3: CASSPGQSRSPLHF
DNA: TGTGCCAGCAGTCCCGGACAGTCTAGGTCACCCCTCCACTTT
size: few
J: TRBJ1-6
V: TRBV6-5
D: NA

CDR3: CASSAQGAIGNQPQHF
DNA: TGTGCCAGCAGTGCACAGGGGGCGATCGGCAATCAGCCCCAGCATTTT
size: NA
J: TRBJ1-5
V: TRBV7-2
D: TRBD1

CDR3: CASSFTGAYGYTF
DNA: TGTGCCAGCAGCTTCACAGGGGCCTATGGCTACACCTTC
size: NA
J: TRBJ1-2
V: TRBV7-2
D: TRBD1

CDR3: CASSPGGRPTDTQYF
DNA: TGTGCCAGCAGCCCCGGGGGAAGACCAACAGATACGCAGTATTTT
size: NA
J: TRBJ2-3
V: TRBV3-1/TRBV3-2
D: NA

CDR3: CASSPGQGEYNEQFF
DNA: TGTGCCAGCTCACCGGGACAGGGTGAATACAATGAGCAGTTCTTC
size: NA
J: TRBJ2-1
V: TRBV18
D: TRBD1

CDR3: CATSDPTLQGTIAGDTQYF
DNA: TGTGCCACCAGTGATCCGACACTACAGGGGACGATTGCAGGAGATACGCAGTATTTT
size: NA
J: TRBJ2-3
V: TRBV24-1
D: TRBD1

CDR3: CASSLAQGGGLNYGYTF
DNA: TGTGCCAGCAGTTTAGCTCAAGGGGGGGGATTAAACTATGGCTACACCTTC
size: NA
J: TRBJ1-2
V: TRBV28
D: NA

CDR3: CASSLGPRRAEAFF
DNA: TGTGCCAGCAGTTTGGGGCCGAGGAGAGCTGAAGCTTTCTTT
size: NA
J: TRBJ1-1
V: TRBV28
D: NA

CDR3: CASRGTLANGELFF
DNA: TGTGCCAGCAGGGGGACTCTTGCTAACGGGGAGCTGTTTTTT
size: NA
J: TRBJ2-2
V: TRBV27
D: NA

CDR3: CAISEGTGSAYGYTF
DNA: TGTGCCATCAGTGAGGGGACAGGGTCGGCCTATGGCTACACCTTC
size: NA
J: TRBJ1-2
V: TRBV10-3
D: TRBD1

CDR3: CASSYLSGSTDTQYF
DNA: TGTGCCAGCAGCTATTTGTCGGGGAGCACAGATACGCAGTATTTT
size: NA
J: TRBJ2-3
V: TRBV5-4
D: NA

CDR3: CGSLGQGSETDTQYF
DNA: TGCGGTAGCTTGGGACAGGGGTCGGAGACAGATACGCAGTATTTT
size: NA
J: TRBJ2-3
V: TRBV9
D: TRBD1

CDR3: CASSVSRNTGELFF
DNA: TGTGCCAGCAGTGTGTCCCGGAACACCGGGGAGCTGTTTTTT
size: NA
J: TRBJ2-2
V: TRBV6-4
D: NA

CDR3: CASRVRGGDEQYF
DNA: TGTGCCAGCAGGGTGAGGGGAGGCGACGAGCAGTACTTC
size: NA
J: TRBJ2-7
V: TRBV2
D: NA

CDR3: CASSPLTGTNTEAFF
DNA: TGTGCCAGCTCACCACTCACAGGGACGAACACTGAAGCTTTCTTT
size: NA
J: TRBJ1-1
V: TRBV18
D: NA

CDR3: CASSPGPFFQGHNEKLFF
DNA: TGTGCCAGCAGCCCGGGCCCTTTCTTTCAGGGGCATAATGAAAAACTGTTTTTT
size: NA
J: TRBJ1-4
V: TRBV5-4
D: NA

CDR3: CAWSKGAGSNQPQHF
DNA: TGTGCCTGGAGTAAAGGGGCAGGGAGCAATCAGCCCCAGCATTTT
size: NA
J: TRBJ1-5
V: TRBV30
D: NA

CDR3: CASSYLRAGLSYEQYF
DNA: TGTGCCAGCAGTTACCTTCGGGCGGGCCTGAGCTACGAGCAGTACTTC
size: NA
J: TRBJ2-7
V: TRBV6-2/TRBV6-3
D: NA

CDR3: CASSPPLGQDEEKLFF
DNA: TGTGCCAGCAGCCCGCCCCTCGGACAGGATGAGGAAAAACTGTTTTTT
size: NA
J: TRBJ1-4
V: TRBV3-1/TRBV3-2
D: TRBD1

CDR3: CASSQDRNNYGYTF
DNA: TGCGCCAGCAGCCAAGATAGAAACAACTATGGCTACACCTTC
size: NA
J: TRBJ1-2
V: TRBV4-1
D: NA

CDR3: CASSTTGLGVPQHF
DNA: TGTGCCAGTAGTACTACGGGACTTGGCGTGCCCCAGCATTTT
size: few
J: TRBJ1-5
V: TRBV19
D: NA

CDR3: CASSSSQVIYGYTF
DNA: TGTGCCAGCAGCTCCTCACAGGTGATCTATGGCTACACCTTC
size: NA
J: TRBJ1-2
V: TRBV9
D: NA

CDR3: CASSNRAGAFF
DNA: TGTGCCAGCAGTAACAGGGCAGGCGCTTTCTTT
size: NA
J: TRBJ1-1
V: TRBV6-5
D: NA

CDR3: CASSHDSYGYTF
DNA: TGCGCCAGCAGCCATGACTCCTATGGCTACACCTTC
size: NA
J: TRBJ1-2
V: TRBV4-3
D: NA

CDR3: CASRAIKGGEHNEQFF
DNA: TGTGCCAGCAGGGCGATTAAGGGGGGGGAACACAATGAGCAGTTCTTC
size: NA
J: TRBJ2-1
V: TRBV11-2
D: NA

CDR3: CASSQEFQALYEQYF
DNA: TGCGCCAGCAGCCAAGAATTCCAGGCCCTATACGAGCAGTACTTC
size: NA
J: TRBJ2-7
V: TRBV4-3
D: NA

CDR3: CASSLGFQGGAAFF
DNA: TGTGCCAGCAGCTTAGGGTTTCAGGGAGGCGCAGCTTTCTTT
size: NA
J: TRBJ1-1
V: TRBV11-2
D: NA

CDR3: CATSAGLAGGEQFF
DNA: TGTGCCACCAGTGCGGGACTAGCGGGGGGGGAGCAGTTCTTC
size: NA
J: TRBJ2-1
V: TRBV24-1
D: TRBD2

CDR3: CANSFGLAGGRETQYF
DNA: TGTGCCAACAGTTTTGGACTAGCGGGAGGTCGAGAGACCCAGTACTTC
size: NA
J: TRBJ2-5
V: TRBV28
D: TRBD2

CDR3: CASSDRGQGEKLFF
DNA: TGCGCCAGCAGCGATAGGGGGCAGGGGGAAAAACTGTTTTTT
size: NA
J: TRBJ1-4
V: TRBV5-1
D: TRBD1